This T cell receptor (beta chain) was obtained from a study of molecular identifiers for immune sequencing clone quantification. The germline V gene has CDR1 LNHDA and CDR2 SQIVND (reference sequence). Between the trimmed V and J ends, which lost 0 bases and 0 bases, there was a span of 10 bases. The CDR3 extends over 16 amino acids. With listed TCR primers and previously described methods, bulk TCR libraries were prepared. TCRdb reprocessed the PCR reads with MiXCR, giving one entry per CDR3 protein. The data hold over 550,000 distinct CDR3 sequences, with about 25% observed a single time. Comment on this clonotype: Its antigen remains unknown.

Notes on the study in general: The sizes of highly expanded clones could be underestimated when identical TCR molecules share a barcode. Under 1% of molecules in naive cells, but over 97% of effector molecules, belonged to clones above 20 RNA copies.

The chain combines TRBV19 with TRBJ2-3; D is ambiguous. The receptor was derived from a human donor in good health. Some libraries in this study had Jurkat cell RNA spiked in. Material for sequencing was naive CD8+ T cells from blood, with Jurkat cell RNA spiked in. Described subset: FACS-sorted CD8+CD4-CCR7+CD45RA+ naive T cells. The CDR3 protein is CASSIDLRPSTDTQYF. CDR3 DNA sequence: TGTGCCAGTAGTATAGATCTTAGGCCTAGCACAGATACGCAGTATTTT.